The rows below give T cell receptor beta chains drawn from one sample of a study of blood T cell repertoires in COVID-19. TCRdb's copy holds only in-frame clones and misses some; the assay was immunoSEQ multiplex PCR. The sample yields approximately 240,000 clones, about 93% seen once. The sample consisted of peripheral blood. The receptors shown here come from a man aged 25 to 45 with COVID-19, enrolled during active disease. Each CDR3 is given with its conserved first and last residue. Clone size, where shown, is once, few, many, or a class for clones that have expanded.

NA | 15 | TRBJ2-7 | TRBV5-1 | CASSLGPGTDYEQYF
NA | 22 | TRBJ2-3 | TRBV27 | CASSRTGTSGGAQATPITSQYF
NA | 16 | TRBJ1-2 | TRBV7-3 | CASSLTGTGGRYGYTF
NA | 12 | TRBJ1-2 | TRBV4-2 | CASSQDLYGYTF
once | 17 | TRBJ2-3 | TRBV4-1 | CASSRWTSGGVTDTQYF
NA | 15 | TRBJ2-2 | TRBV7-6 | CASSLGGSNTGELFF
NA | 15 | TRBJ2-5 | TRBV7-2 | CASSLELARRETQYF
NA | 15 | TRBJ2-3 | TRBV5-4 | CASSLGDYTTDTQYF
NA | 15 | TRBJ2-5 | TRBV7-7 | CASSFGQGRKETQYF
NA | 15 | TRBJ2-1 | TRBV25-1 | CASSIPGQAYNEQFF
NA | 15 | TRBJ1-1 | TRBV15 | CATSPRQGALSEAFF
NA | 17 | TRBJ2-7 | TRBV6-2/TRBV6-3 | CASSYSNRGHSLLEQYF
once | 15 | TRBJ2-5 | TRBV9 | CASSVGSRILETQYF
NA | 17 | TRBJ1-6 | TRBV3-1/TRBV3-2 | CASSQGGNRAGLSPLHF
NA | 14 | TRBJ2-3 | TRBV3-1/TRBV3-2 | CASSQRDGADTQYF
NA | 11 | TRBJ2-6 | TRBV7-3 | CASSPPDVLTF
NA | 14 | TRBJ2-1 | TRBV30 | CAFTGTDVYNEQFF
NA | 17 | TRBJ1-1 | TRBV9 | CASSPEELTLMNTEAFF
NA | 18 | TRBJ1-3 | TRBV7-6 | CASSLGGGRIPSGNTIYF
NA | 16 | TRBJ2-3 | TRBV21-1 | CASSKALAGLGDTQYF
once | 14 | TRBJ1-5 | TRBV5-1 | CASSLDGSGQPQHF
NA | 16 | TRBJ1-3 | TRBV5-4 | CASSLAGGASGNTIYF
NA | 13 | TRBJ1-1 | TRBV29-1 | CSVGEQGNTEAFF
NA | 13 | TRBJ2-7 | TRBV29-1 | CSVGGTGTYEQYF
once | 14 | TRBJ1-2 | TRBV27 | CASSFGTGEYGYTF
NA | 15 | TRBJ1-1 | TRBV7-2 | CASSSQTGTGTEAFF
NA | 15 | TRBJ2-1 | TRBV6-2/TRBV6-3 | CASSRTSGGYNEQFF